This T cell receptor (beta chain) was profiled in a study of T-cell memory formation after mild COVID-19. Looking at the study overall: The two donors had largely donor-specific TCR clusters. Broader study findings: Day 15 to 85 contracting clones showed balanced CD4/CD8; later expanders leaned CD4+.

CDR3 length: 12 residues. V lost 2 bases to trimming and J lost 9 bases, with 10 bases between them. Germline CDR1 is SEHNR and CDR2 is FQNEAQ (reference sequence). TCRdb re-analysed the 5' RACE reads in MiXCR, keeping a single row per CDR3 protein. The repertoire holds roughly 310,000 distinct CDR3 sequences, with roughly 15% as singletons. Points on this clonotype: Its target is not known.

This sequence originates from a man between 18 and 35 years old who had mild COVID-19 (a few samples of this study predate the infection). Cell type and time point are not known. The chain couples TRBV7-9 to TRBJ2-5; TRBD1 might be the D (5 bases). Sequenced: PBMCs or a T cell subset sorted from them (not recorded which). In DNA, the CDR3 is TGTGCCAGCAGCTTACAGGGATCGGCCCAGTACTTC. The encoded protein is CASSLQGSAQYF.